This is a list of T cell receptor beta chains from one sample in a study of cytomegalovirus exposure and HLA in healthy donors. Clones were sequenced by immunoSEQ multiplex PCR, and TCRdb holds only the in-frame ones, with some missing. The sample lists more than 95,000 clones; roughly 74% were seen once. What was sequenced was PBMCs. The receptors stem from a man aged 40-55 years in good health and CMV-seronegative. Both conserved end residues are part of each CDR3. D genes are given only for firm matches. Clone size, where shown, is once, few, many, or a class for clones that have expanded.

d_gene: -; abundance: -; j_gene: TRBJ2-3; v_gene: TRBV9; CDR3nt: TGTGCCAGCAGCGTAGGGGCTAAGAGTGACACAGATACGCAGTATTTT; CDR3aa: CASSVGAKSDTDTQYF
d_gene: TRBD1; abundance: -; j_gene: TRBJ2-5; v_gene: TRBV7-9; CDR3nt: TGTGCCAGCAGCTCGACAGGGGCGGAGACCCAGTACTTC; CDR3aa: CASSSTGAETQYF
d_gene: TRBD1; abundance: -; j_gene: TRBJ2-7; v_gene: TRBV6-6; CDR3nt: TGTGCCAGCAGTGACACAGGGGTGTACGAGCAGTACTTC; CDR3aa: CASSDTGVYEQYF
d_gene: -; abundance: -; j_gene: TRBJ1-6; v_gene: TRBV7-2; CDR3nt: TGTGCCAGCAGCTTCCCTCCCTCACCCCTCCACTTT; CDR3aa: CASSFPPSPLHF
d_gene: -; abundance: -; j_gene: TRBJ2-7; v_gene: TRBV2; CDR3nt: TGTGCCAGCAGAGTGGGCTTTTACGAGCAGTACTTC; CDR3aa: CASRVGFYEQYF
d_gene: -; abundance: few; j_gene: TRBJ1-5; v_gene: TRBV6-6; CDR3nt: TGTGCCAGCACCAAGGACTTACGACAGCCCCAGCATTTT; CDR3aa: CASTKDLRQPQHF
d_gene: TRBD1; abundance: -; j_gene: TRBJ1-3; v_gene: TRBV19; CDR3nt: TGTGCCAGTACCCTAGGACAGGCGGCCTCTGGAAACACCATATATTTT; CDR3aa: CASTLGQAASGNTIYF
d_gene: TRBD1; abundance: -; j_gene: TRBJ1-1; v_gene: TRBV19; CDR3nt: TGTGCCAGTAGTAGTAGGGGACAGCCGAACACTGAAGCTTTCTTT; CDR3aa: CASSSRGQPNTEAFF
d_gene: TRBD1; abundance: -; j_gene: TRBJ1-4; v_gene: TRBV28; CDR3nt: TGTGCCAGCAGTTCCCAGGGACAGGGGGGACGAAAACTGTTTTTT; CDR3aa: CASSSQGQGGRKLFF
d_gene: -; abundance: -; j_gene: TRBJ1-5; v_gene: TRBV4-3; CDR3nt: TGCGCCAGCAGCCACCACAGAGATAGCAATCAGCCCCAGCATTTT; CDR3aa: CASSHHRDSNQPQHF
d_gene: -; abundance: -; j_gene: TRBJ2-6; v_gene: TRBV4-2; CDR3nt: TGTGCCAGCAGCCGTGGAGTATCTGGGGCCAACGTCCTGACTTTC; CDR3aa: CASSRGVSGANVLTF
d_gene: -; abundance: -; j_gene: TRBJ2-7; v_gene: TRBV20-1; CDR3nt: TGCAGTGCAACTTGGAGTTACGAGCAGTACTTC; CDR3aa: CSATWSYEQYF
d_gene: TRBD2; abundance: -; j_gene: TRBJ2-1; v_gene: TRBV9; CDR3nt: TGTGCCAGCAGCCCAGACCCCACTAGCGGGGGGTTATTCAATGAGCAGTTCTTC; CDR3aa: CASSPDPTSGGLFNEQFF
d_gene: -; abundance: once; j_gene: TRBJ1-1; v_gene: TRBV6-6; CDR3nt: TGTGCCAGCAGAAAGACAGGCACTGAAGCTTTCTTT; CDR3aa: CASRKTGTEAFF
d_gene: -; abundance: -; j_gene: TRBJ1-1; v_gene: TRBV7-2; CDR3nt: TGTGCCAGCACCAGAGGAGGGAACACTGAAGCTTTCTTT; CDR3aa: CASTRGGNTEAFF
d_gene: TRBD1; abundance: -; j_gene: TRBJ2-7; v_gene: TRBV19; CDR3nt: TGTGCCAGTAGTGGCCCGGGACAGGGGCATCGTTACGAGCAGTACTTC; CDR3aa: CASSGPGQGHRYEQYF
d_gene: TRBD2; abundance: once; j_gene: TRBJ2-3; v_gene: TRBV28; CDR3nt: TGTGCCACCACGGTCGGGGGGGGCAGCACAGATACGCAGTATTTT; CDR3aa: CATTVGGGSTDTQYF
d_gene: -; abundance: few; j_gene: TRBJ2-2; v_gene: TRBV9; CDR3nt: TGTGCCAGCAGCGTGAGAGGATCTGCCGGGGAGCTGTTTTTT; CDR3aa: CASSVRGSAGELFF
d_gene: -; abundance: -; j_gene: TRBJ2-3; v_gene: TRBV7-6; CDR3nt: TGTGCCAGCAGCTTAGGCCGGGTGGGCACAGATACGCAGTATTTT; CDR3aa: CASSLGRVGTDTQYF
d_gene: -; abundance: -; j_gene: TRBJ1-3; v_gene: TRBV29-1; CDR3nt: TGCAGCGTTCAACTCTCTGGAAACACCATATATTTT; CDR3aa: CSVQLSGNTIYF
d_gene: -; abundance: -; j_gene: TRBJ1-1; v_gene: TRBV5-1; CDR3nt: TGCGCCAGCACCCGGGACGGGGGAAAGGACACTGAAGCTTTCTTT; CDR3aa: CASTRDGGKDTEAFF
d_gene: -; abundance: -; j_gene: TRBJ1-1; v_gene: TRBV29-1; CDR3nt: TGCAGCGTCCATTTGAACACTGAAGCTTTCTTT; CDR3aa: CSVHLNTEAFF
d_gene: -; abundance: few; j_gene: TRBJ1-5; v_gene: TRBV5-6; CDR3nt: TGTGCCAGCAGCTTGGGTGTGTCAAGCAATCAGCCCCAGCATTTT; CDR3aa: CASSLGVSSNQPQHF
d_gene: -; abundance: few; j_gene: TRBJ2-2; v_gene: TRBV10-3; CDR3nt: TGTGCCATCAGTGATAAACCGACGGGGGGCTTGAACACCGGGGAGCTGTTTTTT; CDR3aa: CAISDKPTGGLNTGELFF
d_gene: -; abundance: -; j_gene: TRBJ1-1; v_gene: TRBV29-1; CDR3nt: TGCAGCGCCCGCTCAGGGGAGACTGAAGCTTTCTTT; CDR3aa: CSARSGETEAFF
d_gene: -; abundance: -; j_gene: TRBJ2-2; v_gene: TRBV6-5; CDR3nt: TGTGCCAGCAGTTACCGAGACTCCAACACCGGGGAGCTGTTTTTT; CDR3aa: CASSYRDSNTGELFF
d_gene: TRBD1; abundance: -; j_gene: TRBJ2-1; v_gene: TRBV29-1; CDR3nt: TGCAGCGTTGAAGACCCTTTAAGGGGGCCAGGCAATGAGCAGTTCTTC; CDR3aa: CSVEDPLRGPGNEQFF
d_gene: -; abundance: -; j_gene: TRBJ1-1; v_gene: TRBV14; CDR3nt: TGTGCCAGCAGCCAAGGCAGGCTTACTGAAGCTTTCTTT; CDR3aa: CASSQGRLTEAFF
d_gene: TRBD1; abundance: -; j_gene: TRBJ2-7; v_gene: TRBV7-9; CDR3nt: TGTTCCAGCAGCTGGGGGGGACAGGGGAGCGAGCAGTACTTC; CDR3aa: CSSSWGGQGSEQYF
d_gene: -; abundance: -; j_gene: TRBJ2-5; v_gene: TRBV7-2; CDR3nt: TGTGCCAGCAGCCCAGGGCCCGCCCAAGAGACCCAGTACTTC; CDR3aa: CASSPGPAQETQYF
d_gene: TRBD2; abundance: few; j_gene: TRBJ2-7; v_gene: TRBV27; CDR3nt: TGTGCCAGCAGTTTGACTAGCGGGGGCTACGAGCAGTACTTC; CDR3aa: CASSLTSGGYEQYF
d_gene: -; abundance: -; j_gene: TRBJ2-2; v_gene: TRBV27; CDR3nt: TGTGCCAGCAGTACCCGGACAGCGAACACCGGGGAGCTGTTTTTT; CDR3aa: CASSTRTANTGELFF
d_gene: TRBD1; abundance: few; j_gene: TRBJ2-3; v_gene: TRBV29-1; CDR3nt: TGCAGCGCGATACAGGGGAGCTTGAACACAGATACGCAGTATTTT; CDR3aa: CSAIQGSLNTDTQYF
d_gene: TRBD1; abundance: -; j_gene: TRBJ2-2; v_gene: TRBV11-2; CDR3nt: TGTGCCAGCAGCACACAGGGGGCGACCGGGGAGCTGTTTTTT; CDR3aa: CASSTQGATGELFF
d_gene: -; abundance: -; j_gene: TRBJ1-1; v_gene: TRBV4-1; CDR3nt: TGCGCCAGCAGCCAAGGGTCCGGGACACTTAACACTGAAGCTTTCTTT; CDR3aa: CASSQGSGTLNTEAFF
d_gene: TRBD1; abundance: once; j_gene: TRBJ1-1; v_gene: TRBV5-1; CDR3nt: TGCGCCAGCAGCCCCAGGGGGCATGACACTGAAGCTTTCTTT; CDR3aa: CASSPRGHDTEAFF
d_gene: -; abundance: -; j_gene: TRBJ1-1; v_gene: TRBV6-6; CDR3nt: TGTGCCAGCAGACAGGGCACGGGCACTGAAGCTTTCTTT; CDR3aa: CASRQGTGTEAFF
d_gene: TRBD1; abundance: -; j_gene: TRBJ2-2; v_gene: TRBV7-8; CDR3nt: TGTGCCAGCAGCATCTACAGGGGGCGCGACACCGGGGAGCTGTTTTTT; CDR3aa: CASSIYRGRDTGELFF
d_gene: TRBD2; abundance: -; j_gene: TRBJ2-1; v_gene: TRBV7-2; CDR3nt: TGTGCCAGCAGCTACCAGTACGGACTAGCAGGCAATGAGCAGTTCTTC; CDR3aa: CASSYQYGLAGNEQFF
d_gene: TRBD2; abundance: -; j_gene: TRBJ2-3; v_gene: TRBV7-6; CDR3nt: TGTGCCAGCAGCTCCCTGACTAGCGGCACAGATACGCAGTATTTT; CDR3aa: CASSSLTSGTDTQYF
d_gene: TRBD1; abundance: -; j_gene: TRBJ2-5; v_gene: TRBV25-1; CDR3nt: TGTGCCAGCAGTCCAGGGGGCCAAGAGACCCAGTACTTC; CDR3aa: CASSPGGQETQYF
d_gene: TRBD2; abundance: -; j_gene: TRBJ2-1; v_gene: TRBV5-1; CDR3nt: TGCGCCAGCCGACTAGCGGGGGGGCCTTACAATGAGCAGTTCTTC; CDR3aa: CASRLAGGPYNEQFF
d_gene: -; abundance: -; j_gene: TRBJ2-7; v_gene: TRBV7-2; CDR3nt: TGTGCCAGCAGCTTAGGGAGGAGGGGGCAGGACGAGCAGTACTTC; CDR3aa: CASSLGRRGQDEQYF
d_gene: -; abundance: -; j_gene: TRBJ1-5; v_gene: TRBV2; CDR3nt: TGTGCCAGCAGCCCACAGGGACCTCGGGATCAGCCCCAGCATTTT; CDR3aa: CASSPQGPRDQPQHF
d_gene: TRBD1; abundance: -; j_gene: TRBJ1-2; v_gene: TRBV5-6; CDR3nt: TGTGCCAGCAGTTTGACAGGGGGTATTCAGGGCTATGGCTACACCTTC; CDR3aa: CASSLTGGIQGYGYTF
d_gene: -; abundance: -; j_gene: TRBJ1-2; v_gene: TRBV6-1; CDR3nt: TGTGCCAGCAGGCCCGCAGTTAACTATGGCTACACCTTC; CDR3aa: CASRPAVNYGYTF
d_gene: -; abundance: -; j_gene: TRBJ1-3; v_gene: TRBV5-1; CDR3nt: TGCGCCAGCAGCTTGGAGGCAGGAGGCTCTGGAAACACCATATATTTT; CDR3aa: CASSLEAGGSGNTIYF
d_gene: TRBD1; abundance: -; j_gene: TRBJ1-4; v_gene: TRBV30; CDR3nt: TGTGCCACTATGACGGGGACAGCGAATGAAAAACTGTTTTTT; CDR3aa: CATMTGTANEKLFF
d_gene: TRBD1; abundance: few; j_gene: TRBJ2-7; v_gene: TRBV10-3; CDR3nt: TGTGCCACGAAGGGACAGGGATACGAGCAGTACTTC; CDR3aa: CATKGQGYEQYF
d_gene: -; abundance: -; j_gene: TRBJ1-6; v_gene: TRBV28; CDR3nt: TGTGCCAGCAGTTCCCTATTACCCCTCCACTTT; CDR3aa: CASSSLLPLHF
d_gene: -; abundance: -; j_gene: TRBJ1-1; v_gene: TRBV7-2; CDR3nt: TGTGCCAGCAGCCCCATTTTAGTGAACACTGAAGCTTTCTTT; CDR3aa: CASSPILVNTEAFF
d_gene: -; abundance: once; j_gene: TRBJ1-5; v_gene: TRBV7-2; CDR3nt: TGTGCCAGCAGCTCCAGAAGGGGGGGTCAGCCCCAGCATTTT; CDR3aa: CASSSRRGGQPQHF
d_gene: -; abundance: -; j_gene: TRBJ2-2; v_gene: TRBV7-9; CDR3nt: TGTGCCAGCAGCTTACAGGGGAACACCGGGGAGCTGTTTTTT; CDR3aa: CASSLQGNTGELFF
d_gene: -; abundance: -; j_gene: TRBJ2-7; v_gene: TRBV28; CDR3nt: TGTGCCAGCAGTTCTGTACAGGCTCCCTACGAGCAGTACTTC; CDR3aa: CASSSVQAPYEQYF
d_gene: -; abundance: -; j_gene: TRBJ2-5; v_gene: TRBV7-7; CDR3nt: TGTGCTAGCAGCTTAGTCCTCCCGGGCACTGCGGGAGAGACCCAGTACTTC; CDR3aa: CASSLVLPGTAGETQYF
d_gene: -; abundance: -; j_gene: TRBJ1-6; v_gene: TRBV28; CDR3nt: TGTGCCAGCAGTCTCTCACACCTCTCACGTCGAGGAACGGAACGTAGTTCACCCCTCCACTTT; CDR3aa: CASSLSHLSRRGTERSSPLHF